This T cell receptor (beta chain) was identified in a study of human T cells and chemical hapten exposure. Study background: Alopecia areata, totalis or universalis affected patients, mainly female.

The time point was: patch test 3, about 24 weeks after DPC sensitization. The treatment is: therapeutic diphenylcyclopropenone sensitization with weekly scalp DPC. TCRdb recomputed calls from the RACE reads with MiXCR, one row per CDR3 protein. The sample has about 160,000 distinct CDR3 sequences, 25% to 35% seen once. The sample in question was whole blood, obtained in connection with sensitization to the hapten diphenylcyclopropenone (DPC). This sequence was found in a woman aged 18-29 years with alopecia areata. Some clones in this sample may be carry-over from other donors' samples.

The CDR3 spells CSARDVAVNTEAFF. CDR3 in DNA: TGCAGTGCTAGAGATGTGGCAGTGAACACTGAAGCTTTCTTT. V gene TRBV20-1 combines with J gene TRBJ1-1; D unclear. Trimming cost V 0 bases and J 0 bases, with 8 bases left between them. The CDR3 totals 14 residues. CDR1 and CDR2 from the germline V gene are DFQATT and SNEGSKA (reference sequence).